In its sample, the clone carrying this TCR beta chain was seen many times. Per the original data handling: Nucleated cell number was recorded as an estimate derived from reference gene primer amplification. Assay: immunoSEQ multiplex PCR; the TCRdb copy retains only in-frame clones and omits some. V and J calls and clone size are given by that table; D and trimming were obtained from the DNA. The repertoire includes about 180,000 clones, roughly 77% of them detected once, and around 7% sits in the top ten. The sample originates from a study of blood T cell repertoires in COVID-19. For the study at large: Acute and convalescent COVID-19 samples came from the United States, Italy and Spain. T cells, B-cell-depleted T cells, or PBMCs provided the cDNA or gDNA that served as material.

V lost 1 base to trimming and J lost 3 bases, with 13 bases between them. This CDR3 comprises 15 residues. CDR1 MNHEY and CDR2 SVGAGI come from the germline V gene. Sequenced sample: peripheral blood. The chain joins TRBV6-5 to TRBJ2-7; possible D gene TRBD2, 6 bases. The clonotype comes from a man between 65 and 85 years old with active or convalescent COVID-19. The CDR3 DNA reads as TGTGCCAGCAGTTACTATCCCGGGAGTAGCTACGAGCAGTACTTC. Its translation is CASSYYPGSSYEQYF.